This T cell receptor beta chain stems from a study of blood T cell repertoires in COVID-19. About the study: Donors in the United States, Italy and Spain gave samples during acute or convalescent COVID-19.

In the authors' methods: Reference gene primers were amplified, and this amplification served to estimate nucleated cell counts. Generated by immunoSEQ multiplex PCR, the TCRdb table keeps only in-frame clones and is missing some. V and J calls and clone size follow that table, whereas D and trimming were derived from the DNA. The table includes approximately 190,000 clones, roughly four fifths detected once. Germline V gene data show CDR1 as MDHEN and CDR2 as SYDVKM. J gave up 2 bases and V 5 bases, and 10 bases lay outside the gene matches. The CDR3 runs 16 residues. Material for sequencing was peripheral blood. This rearrangement joins TRBV28 to TRBJ2-7, with 9 bases that match TRBD1. The TCR originated in a woman in her thirties or forties with acute or convalescent COVID-19. The CDR3 is CASSLRPGQGAYEQYF. The CDR3 DNA is TGTGCCAGCAGTCTACGGCCGGGACAGGGCGCCTACGAGCAGTACTTC.